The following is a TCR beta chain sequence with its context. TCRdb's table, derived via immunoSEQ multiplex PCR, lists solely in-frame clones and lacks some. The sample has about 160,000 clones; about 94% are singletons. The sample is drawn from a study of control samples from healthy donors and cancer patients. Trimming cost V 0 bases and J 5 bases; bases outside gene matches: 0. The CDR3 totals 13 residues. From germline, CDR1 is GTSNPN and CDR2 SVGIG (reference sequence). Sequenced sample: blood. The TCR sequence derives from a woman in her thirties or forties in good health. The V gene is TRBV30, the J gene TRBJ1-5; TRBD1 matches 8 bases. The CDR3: CAWSVQGDQPQHF. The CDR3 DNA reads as TGTGCCTGGAGTGTACAGGGGGATCAGCCCCAGCATTTT.